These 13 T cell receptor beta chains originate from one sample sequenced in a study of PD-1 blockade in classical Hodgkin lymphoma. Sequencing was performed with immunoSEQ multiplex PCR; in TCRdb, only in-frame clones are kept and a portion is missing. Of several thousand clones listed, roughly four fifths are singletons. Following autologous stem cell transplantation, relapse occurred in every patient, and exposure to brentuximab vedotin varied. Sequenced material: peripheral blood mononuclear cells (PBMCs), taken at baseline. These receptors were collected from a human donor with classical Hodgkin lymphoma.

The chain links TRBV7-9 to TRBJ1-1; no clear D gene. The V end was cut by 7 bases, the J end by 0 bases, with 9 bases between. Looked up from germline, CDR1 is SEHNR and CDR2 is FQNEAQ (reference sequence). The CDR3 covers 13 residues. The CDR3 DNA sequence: TGTGCCAGCACCCCCGCGGTGAACACTGAAGCTTTCTTT. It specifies CASTPAVNTEAFF.

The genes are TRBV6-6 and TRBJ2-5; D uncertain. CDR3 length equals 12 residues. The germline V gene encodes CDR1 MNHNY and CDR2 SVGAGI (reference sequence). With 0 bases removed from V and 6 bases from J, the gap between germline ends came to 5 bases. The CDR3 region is CASSYSEQTQYF. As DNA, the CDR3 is TGTGCCAGCAGTTACTCGGAGCAGACCCAGTACTTC.

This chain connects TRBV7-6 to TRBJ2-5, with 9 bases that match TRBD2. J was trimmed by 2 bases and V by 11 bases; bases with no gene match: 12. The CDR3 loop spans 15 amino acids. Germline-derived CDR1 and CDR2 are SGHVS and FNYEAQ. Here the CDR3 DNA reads TGTGCCTCTCTCGGACGGCTAGCGGGGCAAGAGACCCAGTACTTC. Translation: CASLGRLAGQETQYF.

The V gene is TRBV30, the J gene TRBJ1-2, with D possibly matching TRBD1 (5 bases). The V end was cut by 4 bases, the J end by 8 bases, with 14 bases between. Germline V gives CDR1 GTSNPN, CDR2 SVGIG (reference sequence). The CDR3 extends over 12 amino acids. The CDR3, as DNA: TGTGCCTGGATTGGGGCCCCTAGGGGCTACACCTTC. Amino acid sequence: CAWIGAPRGYTF.

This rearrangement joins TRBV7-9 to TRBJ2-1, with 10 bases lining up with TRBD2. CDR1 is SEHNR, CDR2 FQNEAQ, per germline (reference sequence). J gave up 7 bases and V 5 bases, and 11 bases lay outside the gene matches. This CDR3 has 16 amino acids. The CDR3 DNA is TGTGCCAGCAGCACCCTCGGAGCGGGAGGGCTTAATGAGCAGTTCTTC. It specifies CASSTLGAGGLNEQFF.

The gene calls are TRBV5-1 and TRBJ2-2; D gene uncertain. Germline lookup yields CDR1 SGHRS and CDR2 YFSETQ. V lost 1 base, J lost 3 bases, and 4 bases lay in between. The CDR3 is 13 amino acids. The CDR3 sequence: CASSLSYTGELFF. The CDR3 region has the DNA TGCGCCAGCAGCTTGAGCTACACCGGGGAGCTGTTTTTT.

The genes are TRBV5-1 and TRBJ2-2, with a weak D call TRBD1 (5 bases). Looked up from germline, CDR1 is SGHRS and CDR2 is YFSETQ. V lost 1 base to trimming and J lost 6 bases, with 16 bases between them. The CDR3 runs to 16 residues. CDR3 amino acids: CASSLRQGRDPGELFF. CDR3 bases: TGCGCCAGCAGCTTGAGGCAGGGCAGGGATCCCGGGGAGCTGTTTTTT.

The CDR3 nucleotides are TGCGCCAGCACCGGCAGGGACAGCATCATTGGAAACTACGAGCAGTACTTC. Translated: CASTGRDSIIGNYEQYF. The chain carries TRBV23-1 and TRBJ2-7; 7 nucleotides align to TRBD1. TRBV23-1 is placed among ORFs of uncertain function. This CDR3 has 17 residues. V gave up 7 bases and J gave up 3 bases; unmatched junction bases: 18.

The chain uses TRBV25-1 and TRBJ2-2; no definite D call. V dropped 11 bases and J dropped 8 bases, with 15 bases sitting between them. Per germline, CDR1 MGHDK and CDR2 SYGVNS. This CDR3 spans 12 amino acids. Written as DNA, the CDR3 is TGTGCCGTTAACCCAGGATGGGGGGAGCTGTTTTTT. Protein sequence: CAVNPGWGELFF.

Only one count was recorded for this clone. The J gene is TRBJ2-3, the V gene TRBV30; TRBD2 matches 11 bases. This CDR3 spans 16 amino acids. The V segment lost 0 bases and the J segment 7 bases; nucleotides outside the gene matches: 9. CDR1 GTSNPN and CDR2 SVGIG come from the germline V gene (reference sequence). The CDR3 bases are TGTGCCTGGAGTGTACTGGCTAGCGGGAGGACTTATACGCAGTATTTT. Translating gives CAWSVLASGRTYTQYF.

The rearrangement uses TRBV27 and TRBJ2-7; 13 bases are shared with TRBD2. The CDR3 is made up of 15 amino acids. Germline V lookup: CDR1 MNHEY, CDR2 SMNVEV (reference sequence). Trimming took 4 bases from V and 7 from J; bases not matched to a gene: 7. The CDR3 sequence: CASSSGLAGVREQYF. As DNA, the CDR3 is TGTGCCAGCAGTTCCGGACTAGCGGGAGTAAGGGAGCAGTACTTC.

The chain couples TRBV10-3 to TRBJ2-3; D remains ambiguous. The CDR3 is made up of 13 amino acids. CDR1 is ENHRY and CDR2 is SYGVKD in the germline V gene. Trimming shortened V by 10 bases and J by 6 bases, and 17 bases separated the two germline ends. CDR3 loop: CANRASSSDTQYF. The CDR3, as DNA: TGTGCCAACCGGGCCAGTTCTTCTGATACGCAGTATTTT.

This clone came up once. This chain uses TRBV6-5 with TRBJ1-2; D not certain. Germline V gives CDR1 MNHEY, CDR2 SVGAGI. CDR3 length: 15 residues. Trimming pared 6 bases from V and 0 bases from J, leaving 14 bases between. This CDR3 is CASSPLGASNYGYTF. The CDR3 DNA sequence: TGTGCCAGCAGCCCTTTAGGAGCTTCTAACTATGGCTACACCTTC.